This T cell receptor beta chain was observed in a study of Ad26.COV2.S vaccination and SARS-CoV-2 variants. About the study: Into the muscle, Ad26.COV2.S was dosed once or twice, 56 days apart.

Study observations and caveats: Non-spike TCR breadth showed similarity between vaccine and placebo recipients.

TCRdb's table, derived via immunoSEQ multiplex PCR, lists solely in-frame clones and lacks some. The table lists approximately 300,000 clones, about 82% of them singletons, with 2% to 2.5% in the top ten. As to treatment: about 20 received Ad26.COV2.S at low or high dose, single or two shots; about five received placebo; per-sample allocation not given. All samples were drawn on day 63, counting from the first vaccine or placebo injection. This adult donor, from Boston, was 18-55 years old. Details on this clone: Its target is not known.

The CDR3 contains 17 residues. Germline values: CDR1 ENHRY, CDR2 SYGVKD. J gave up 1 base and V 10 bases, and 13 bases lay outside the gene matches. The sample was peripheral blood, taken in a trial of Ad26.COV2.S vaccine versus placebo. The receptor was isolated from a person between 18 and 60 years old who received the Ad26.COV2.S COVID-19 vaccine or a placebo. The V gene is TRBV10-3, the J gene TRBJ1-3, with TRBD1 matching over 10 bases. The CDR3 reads CATTPGQGTLSGNTIYF. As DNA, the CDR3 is TGTGCCACCACCCCGGGACAGGGGACTCTTTCTGGAAACACCATATATTTT.